One TCR beta chain is described in this entry. Original handling: The authors estimated nucleated cell counts from reference gene primer amplification. Repertoires were generated with immunoSEQ multiplex PCR, while TCRdb's copy carries only in-frame clones and drops some. The V and J calls and clone size come from that table; D and trimming were worked out from the DNA. The repertoire holds some 200,000 clones, with about 87% as singletons. These data are taken from a study of blood T cell repertoires in COVID-19. Across the study: Sites across the United States, Italy and Spain contributed samples from acute and convalescent COVID-19. The cDNA or gDNA used as material had been derived from T cells, B-cell-depleted T cells, or PBMCs.

Trimming took off 0 bases at V and 4 bases at J, with 11 bases between the two ends. Germline V CDR1 and CDR2: SGDLS, YYNGEE. The CDR3 extends over 15 amino acids. The clonotype originates from a man younger than 35 with active or convalescent COVID-19. Sequenced material: peripheral blood. The chain uses TRBV9 and TRBJ2-1, with D perhaps matching TRBD1 (6 bases). CDR3 sequence: CASSVDWGLYNEQFF. CDR3 in DNA: TGTGCCAGCAGCGTAGATTGGGGGCTTTACAATGAGCAGTTCTTC. Together with reference TRBV9 and TRBJ2-1, the CDR3 gives the full variable domain: DSGVTQTPKHLITATGQRVTLRCSPRSGDLSVYWYQQSLDQGLQFLIQYYNGEERAKGNILERFSAQQFPDLHSELNLSSLELGDSALYFCASSVDWGLYNEQFFGPGTRLTVL.